Reported below is one TCR beta chain. Method: immunoSEQ multiplex PCR; TCRdb's copy keeps in-frame clones and lacks some. The profile covers nearly 80,000 clones, with 85% to 95% appearing a single time and roughly 0.37% taken by the ten largest. The V gene's germline CDR1 is MNHEY and CDR2 SMNVEV (reference sequence). The CDR3 contains 14 residues. J lost 9 bases, V lost 6 bases, and 9 bases had no gene match. This specimen belongs to a study of technical replicates of blood from a few donors. Sample: T cells isolated from PBMCs. This receptor was identified in a human donor in good health. The V and J genes are TRBV27 and TRBJ2-1; 9 bases are shared with TRBD2. In DNA form, the CDR3 reads TGTGCCAGCAGGAACCCTAGCGGGAAGGGTGAGCAGTTCTTC. Protein: CASRNPSGKGEQFF.